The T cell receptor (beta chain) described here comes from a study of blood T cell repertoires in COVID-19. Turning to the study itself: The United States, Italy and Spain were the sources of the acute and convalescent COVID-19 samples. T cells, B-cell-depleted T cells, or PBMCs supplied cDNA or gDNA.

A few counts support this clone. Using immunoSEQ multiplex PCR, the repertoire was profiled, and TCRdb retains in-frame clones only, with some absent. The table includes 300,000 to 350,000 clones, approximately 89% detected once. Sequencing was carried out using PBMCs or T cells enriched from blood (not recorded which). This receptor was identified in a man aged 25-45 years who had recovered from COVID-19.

This CDR3 is CASSQGGNSPLHF. In DNA form, the CDR3 reads TGTGCCAGCAGCCAGGGGGGAAATTCACCCCTCCACTTT. The rearrangement joins TRBV3-1 (or the pseudogene TRBV3-2) to TRBJ1-6; D may be TRBD1 (5 bases). The V end lost 3 bases, the J end lost 7 bases, and 7 bases lay between the germline ends. The CDR3 length is 13 residues. Germline V gives CDR1 LGHDT, CDR2 YNNKEL (reference sequence).